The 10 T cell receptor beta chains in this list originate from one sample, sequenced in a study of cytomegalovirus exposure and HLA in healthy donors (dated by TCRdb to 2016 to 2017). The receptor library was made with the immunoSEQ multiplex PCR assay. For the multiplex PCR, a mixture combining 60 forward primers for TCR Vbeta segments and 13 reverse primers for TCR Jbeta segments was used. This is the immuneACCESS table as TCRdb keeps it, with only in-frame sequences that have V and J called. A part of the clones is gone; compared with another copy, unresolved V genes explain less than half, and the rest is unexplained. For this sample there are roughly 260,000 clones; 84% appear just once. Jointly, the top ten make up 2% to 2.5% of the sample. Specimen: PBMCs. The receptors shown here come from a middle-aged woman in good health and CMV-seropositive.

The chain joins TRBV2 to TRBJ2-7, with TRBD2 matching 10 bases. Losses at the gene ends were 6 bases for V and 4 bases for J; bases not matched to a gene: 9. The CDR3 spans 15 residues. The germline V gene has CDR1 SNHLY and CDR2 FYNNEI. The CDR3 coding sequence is TGTGCCAGCAGGGAAACTAGCGGGAAGACATACGAGCAGTACTTC. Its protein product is CASRETSGKTYEQYF.

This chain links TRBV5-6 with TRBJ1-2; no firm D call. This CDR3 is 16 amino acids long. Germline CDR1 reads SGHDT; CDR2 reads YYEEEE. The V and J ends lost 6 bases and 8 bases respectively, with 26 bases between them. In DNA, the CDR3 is TGTGCCAGCACCCTTGGCCTTGGTTTTGGGAGAGGGGGCTACACCTTC. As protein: CASTLGLGFGRGGYTF.

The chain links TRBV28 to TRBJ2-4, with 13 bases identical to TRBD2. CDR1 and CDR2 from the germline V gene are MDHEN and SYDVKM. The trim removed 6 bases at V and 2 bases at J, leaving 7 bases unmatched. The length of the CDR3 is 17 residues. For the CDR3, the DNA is TGTGCCAGCAGACTCGGGACTAGCGGGACCCCCAAAAACATTCAGTACTTC. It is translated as CASRLGTSGTPKNIQYF.

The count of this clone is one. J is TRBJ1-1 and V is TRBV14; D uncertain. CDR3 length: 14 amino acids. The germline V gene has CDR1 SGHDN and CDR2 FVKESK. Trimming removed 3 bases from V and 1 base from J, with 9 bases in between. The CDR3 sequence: CASSQIPGNTEAFF. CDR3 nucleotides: TGTGCCAGCAGCCAGATACCAGGGAACACTGAAGCTTTCTTT.

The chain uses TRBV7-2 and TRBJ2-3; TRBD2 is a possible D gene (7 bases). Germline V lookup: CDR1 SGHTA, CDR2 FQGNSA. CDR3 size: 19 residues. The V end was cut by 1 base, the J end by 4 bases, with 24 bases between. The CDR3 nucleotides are TGTGCCAGCAGCTTAGTGTTGTCATCGGGGGGCGGGAGTGCAGATACGCAGTATTTT. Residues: CASSLVLSSGGGSADTQYF.

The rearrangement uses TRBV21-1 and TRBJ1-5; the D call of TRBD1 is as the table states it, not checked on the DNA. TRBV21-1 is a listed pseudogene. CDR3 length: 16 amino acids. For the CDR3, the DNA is TGTGCCAGCAGCAGAAAAGGACAGGTTAGCAATCAGCCCCAGCATTTT. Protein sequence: CASSRKGQVSNQPQHF.

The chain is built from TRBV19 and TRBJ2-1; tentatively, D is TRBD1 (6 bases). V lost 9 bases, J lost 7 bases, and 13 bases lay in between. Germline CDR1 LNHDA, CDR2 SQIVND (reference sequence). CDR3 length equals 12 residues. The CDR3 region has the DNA TGTGCCAGCACCGGGACACCGAATGAGCAGTTCTTC. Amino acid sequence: CASTGTPNEQFF.

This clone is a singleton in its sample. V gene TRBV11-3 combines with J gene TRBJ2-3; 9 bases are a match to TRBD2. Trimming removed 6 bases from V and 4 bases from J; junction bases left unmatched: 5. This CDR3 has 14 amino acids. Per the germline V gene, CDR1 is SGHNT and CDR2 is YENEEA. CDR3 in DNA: TGTGCCAGCAGTTGGGTAGCGGGAGCAGATACGCAGTATTTT. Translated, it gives CASSWVAGADTQYF.

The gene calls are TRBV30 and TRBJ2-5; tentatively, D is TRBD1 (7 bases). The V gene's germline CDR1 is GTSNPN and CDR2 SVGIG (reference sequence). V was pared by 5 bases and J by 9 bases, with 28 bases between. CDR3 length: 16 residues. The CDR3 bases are TGTGCCTGGCAGAAGGGCCCTACAGGGGACTTAAGGTCCCAGTACTTC. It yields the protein CAWQKGPTGDLRSQYF.

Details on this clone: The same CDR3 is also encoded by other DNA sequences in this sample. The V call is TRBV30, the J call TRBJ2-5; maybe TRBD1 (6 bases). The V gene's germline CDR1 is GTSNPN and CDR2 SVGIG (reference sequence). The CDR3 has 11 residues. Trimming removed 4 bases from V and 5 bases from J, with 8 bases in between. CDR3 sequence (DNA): TGTGCCTGGACAGGGGTGGAGACCCAGTACTTC. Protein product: CAWTGVETQYF.